The rows below give T cell receptor beta chains drawn from one sample of a study of cytomegalovirus exposure and HLA in healthy donors. The table came from immunoSEQ multiplex PCR; TCRdb's copy has only in-frame clones and leaves some out. This table has roughly 110,000 clones, about 78% appearing once. The sequenced sample consisted of PBMCs. The receptor source for this set is a woman aged 40 to 50 in good health and CMV-seropositive. CDR3s include the opening cysteine and the closing phenylalanine or tryptophan. Each record gives: J gene, V gene, D gene, CDR3 protein. D genes are given only for firm matches.

J: TRBJ1-5
V: TRBV6-5
D: TRBD1
CDR3: CASSYSTGDQPQHF

J: TRBJ1-1
V: TRBV28
D: .
CDR3: CASSFPGTEAFF

J: TRBJ1-2
V: TRBV29-1
D: .
CDR3: CSALPGTLSADGYTF

J: TRBJ1-1
V: TRBV5-4
D: TRBD1
CDR3: CASSSGNDQGESEAFF

J: TRBJ2-1
V: TRBV5-1
D: TRBD2
CDR3: CASSLGLVNNEQFF

J: TRBJ1-3
V: TRBV6-6
D: .
CDR3: CASSSTQQRNTIYF

J: TRBJ1-1
V: TRBV5-4
D: TRBD1
CDR3: CASSLPGQGRTEAFF

J: TRBJ2-4
V: TRBV27
D: .
CDR3: CASSLGSVHIQYF

J: TRBJ1-6
V: TRBV30
D: .
CDR3: CAWSVSRGSPLHF

J: TRBJ2-7
V: TRBV5-1
D: .
CDR3: CASSLVGGDLYEQYF

J: TRBJ1-1
V: TRBV5-1
D: .
CDR3: CASEDPPNTEAFF

J: TRBJ2-3
V: TRBV30
D: .
CDR3: CAWSVQTDTQYF

J: TRBJ1-4
V: TRBV7-9
D: .
CDR3: CASSFHRVAAGEKLFF

J: TRBJ1-1
V: TRBV5-1
D: .
CDR3: CASSLWPIENTEAFF

J: TRBJ2-3
V: TRBV5-6
D: .
CDR3: CASSLVGLLDGTDTQYF

J: TRBJ2-7
V: TRBV19
D: .
CDR3: CASSMTGDEQYF

J: TRBJ1-1
V: TRBV5-1
D: .
CDR3: CASSSIPSGGNTEAFF

J: TRBJ1-1
V: TRBV7-6
D: .
CDR3: CASSLGGSHFMNTEAFF

J: TRBJ1-1
V: TRBV7-9
D: TRBD1
CDR3: CASSYQQGAAEAFF

J: TRBJ2-3
V: TRBV30
D: TRBD1
CDR3: CAWKRQGNTDTQYF